This section outlines one T cell receptor (beta chain) sequence together with its context. CDR3 length: 12 amino acids. Germline V gene lookup returns CDR1 GTSNPN and CDR2 SVGIG (reference sequence). V was trimmed by 3 bases and J by 6 bases, leaving 12 bases between them. For unsorted PBMC, approximately 300 ng DNA per replicate equaled tens of thousands of T cell genomes. Clones were read by immunoSEQ multiplex PCR, and TCRdb kept only the in-frame ones, dropping some. The sample has hundreds of thousands of clones, just over 75% seen once. This sample is drawn from a study of shared clonotypes between healthy human individuals. Each sample came from a Caucasian adult donor living in Nashville, Tennessee.

The TCR sequence derives from a woman aged 40 to 55 in good health. Some clones in this sample may be carry-over from other donors' samples. The sample comprised PBMCs. The gene calls are TRBV30 and TRBJ2-7, with D unresolved. As DNA, the CDR3 is TGTGCCTGGAGAAACCCCTTAAGCGAGCAGTACTTC. It translates to CAWRNPLSEQYF.